Following are 26 T cell receptor beta chains from one sample sequenced in a study of blood T cell repertoires in COVID-19. Profiling relied on immunoSEQ multiplex PCR, and the TCRdb table lists in-frame clones only, not all of them. The sample carries hundreds of thousands of clones, about 83% recorded once. The sequenced sample consisted of peripheral blood. The receptors here all came from a woman aged 50 to 60 who had recovered from COVID-19.

The chain couples TRBV27 to TRBJ2-2; 7 positions match TRBD2. The CDR3 has 14 amino acids. J was trimmed by 5 bases and V by 3 bases; bases with no gene match: 3. Per the germline V gene, CDR1 is MNHEY and CDR2 is SMNVEV (reference sequence). As DNA, the CDR3 is TGTGCCAGCAGTTTGGGAGGGGTTACCGGGGAGCTGTTTTTT. It specifies CASSLGGVTGELFF.

The chain is built from TRBV14 and TRBJ2-5; TRBD2 aligns across 12 bases. The CDR3 totals 20 residues. Germline V gives CDR1 SGHDN, CDR2 FVKESK. With 4 bases clipped from V and 2 bases from J, the junction kept 17 bases outside the gene matches. CDR3 DNA: TGTGCCAGCAGCCCCTCTAGCGGGAGGGCCGGAGTTGGACCACAAGAGACCCAGTACTTC. Protein sequence: CASSPSSGRAGVGPQETQYF.

In DNA, the CDR3 is TGTGCCAGTAGTAACCGACTAGCGGACCAAGAGACCCAGTACTTC. Residues: CASSNRLADQETQYF. The chain has TRBV19 and TRBJ2-5, with 9 bases lining up with TRBD2. The CDR3 loop spans 15 amino acids. The V and J ends lost 4 bases and 0 bases, in that order; junction bases with no gene match: 3. Per germline, CDR1 LNHDA and CDR2 SQIVND (reference sequence).

V and J are TRBV30 and TRBJ1-1; D not resolved. The CDR3 has 12 amino acids. Trimming took off 0 bases at V and 11 bases at J, with 13 bases between the two ends. Germline V gives CDR1 GTSNPN, CDR2 SVGIG (reference sequence). CDR3 coding DNA: TGTGCCTGGAGTGTAAACACGAAGAGGGCTTTCTTT. It specifies CAWSVNTKRAFF.

In this sample, this clone turned up a few times. The chain joins TRBV1 to TRBJ2-7; whether TRBD2, the table's D call, matches the DNA was not checked. TRBV1 is tagged as a pseudogene. The CDR3 extends over 16 amino acids. The CDR3 coding sequence is TGCACCAGCAGCCAAGATCTGGGGACTAGCGTGTACGAGCAGTACTTC. This translates into CTSSQDLGTSVYEQYF.

The chain combines TRBV5-1 with TRBJ1-2, with D maybe TRBD1 (5 bases). V shed 4 bases and J shed 2 bases, with 12 bases lying between them. The germline CDR1 and CDR2 sequences are SGHRS and YFSETQ. This CDR3 contains 14 residues. CDR3 nucleotide sequence: TGCGCCAGCAGCCCAACACAGGAAAACTATGGCTACACCTTC. This translates into CASSPTQENYGYTF.

This chain connects TRBV7-2 to TRBJ1-1; no clear D gene. Germline V lookup: CDR1 SGHTA, CDR2 FQGNSA. The V end lost 1 base, the J end lost 0 bases, and 12 bases lay between the germline ends. The length of the CDR3 is 16 residues. The CDR3 coding sequence is TGTGCCAGCAGCTTAGGGTTAACAGTTTTGAACACTGAAGCTTTCTTT. Residues: CASSLGLTVLNTEAFF.

DNA of the CDR3: TGTGCCAGCAGTCCGCGGGGCAGCCAAGAGACCCAGTACTTC. Translated, it gives CASSPRGSQETQYF. The gene calls are TRBV27 and TRBJ2-5; possible D gene TRBD2, 6 bases. Germline V gene data show CDR1 as MNHEY and CDR2 as SMNVEV (reference sequence). V dropped 5 bases and J dropped 1 base, with 11 bases sitting between them. The CDR3 consists of 14 residues.

CDR3 nucleotide sequence: TGTGCCTGGAGTCCCACGCGGGCAAGCTCCTACAATGAGCAGTTCTTC. Its protein is CAWSPTRASSYNEQFF. The V gene is TRBV30, the J gene TRBJ2-1; a weak D match, TRBD2 (5 bases). The V gene's germline CDR1 is GTSNPN and CDR2 SVGIG (reference sequence). This CDR3 is built from 16 residues. V was cut by 2 bases and J by 0 bases, with 14 bases left in between.

This clone was observed once. This chain joins TRBV5-4 and TRBJ1-4; D is unresolved. Between the trimmed V and J ends, which lost 4 bases and 0 bases, there was a span of 4 bases. CDR3 length: 13 residues. Germline CDR1 is SGHNT and CDR2 is YYREEE (reference sequence). The CDR3 is CASSVSTNEKLFF. In DNA form, the CDR3 reads TGTGCCAGCAGCGTATCAACTAATGAAAAACTGTTTTTT.

The chain carries TRBV6-2 or TRBV6-3 and TRBJ1-5; 7 bases agree with TRBD1. CDR1 and CDR2 (germline): MNHEY, SVGEGT. The CDR3 covers 16 residues. After removal of 0 bases from V and 6 bases from J, the junction contained 8 bases not matched to a gene. CDR3: CASSYSGTAAGQPQHF. The CDR3 DNA reads as TGTGCCAGCAGTTACTCCGGGACAGCGGCGGGTCAGCCCCAGCATTTT.

The chain couples TRBV2 to TRBJ2-3, with D maybe TRBD1 (6 bases). CDR3 size: 13 residues. CDR1 and CDR2 from the germline V gene are SNHLY and FYNNEI. Trimming stripped 4 bases from V and 2 bases from J, with 7 bases between. DNA of the CDR3: TGTGCCAGCAGTGGGGACACCACAGATACGCAGTATTTT. Protein product: CASSGDTTDTQYF.

The genes are TRBV27 and TRBJ2-7; TRBD2 matches at 9 bases. Trimming cost V 2 bases and J 12 bases; bases outside gene matches: 14. The CDR3 totals 15 residues. CDR1 is MNHEY, CDR2 SMNVEV, per germline (reference sequence). The CDR3 loop reads CASSLGYAGGYPRYF. The CDR3 DNA reads as TGTGCCAGCAGTTTAGGGTACGCGGGGGGGTATCCTCGGTACTTC.

This clone was seen a single time. The rearrangement joins TRBV13 to TRBJ2-5, with 9 nucleotides matching TRBD1. V trimming: 5 bases; J trimming: 1 base; junction bases outside the gene matches: 11. The CDR3 is 17 amino acids. Looked up from germline, CDR1 is PRHDT and CDR2 is FYEKMQ (reference sequence). CDR3 sequence reads: CASSVSTGGAGQETQYF. CDR3 coding DNA: TGTGCCAGCAGCGTAAGCACAGGGGGCGCCGGCCAAGAGACCCAGTACTTC.

The chain couples TRBV2 to TRBJ2-7, with D unclear. The length of the CDR3 is 12 residues. The V gene lost 2 bases and the J gene lost 3 bases, with 5 bases spanning the gap. Germline lookup yields CDR1 SNHLY and CDR2 FYNNEI. The CDR3 DNA sequence: TGTGCCAGCAGTGAAATTAGCTACGAGCAGTACTTC. It codes for CASSEISYEQYF.

This rearrangement joins TRBV6-1 to TRBJ2-1; D possibly corresponds to TRBD2 (6 bases). The CDR3 runs to 15 residues. The germline CDR1 and CDR2 sequences are MNHNS and SASEGT. V was clipped by 3 bases and J by 4 bases, with 13 bases between them. CDR3 in DNA: TGTGCCAGCAGTGAGCAGGGAGGCTTTTACAATGAGCAGTTCTTC. Encoded protein: CASSEQGGFYNEQFF.

The rearrangement links TRBV7-3 to TRBJ2-1, with 15 positions matching TRBD2. The CDR3 is 16 residues long. With V trimmed by 5 bases and J by 7 bases, 6 bases remained unmatched. Looked up from germline, CDR1 is SGHTA and CDR2 is FQGTGA. The CDR3 here is CASSPNGLAGGNEQFF. In DNA form, the CDR3 reads TGTGCCAGCAGCCCAAATGGACTAGCGGGAGGGAATGAGCAGTTCTTC.

This chain links TRBV6-2 or TRBV6-3 with TRBJ1-5, with D unresolved. Per germline, CDR1 MNHEY and CDR2 SVGEGT. The CDR3 covers 14 residues. V lost 0 bases, J lost 6 bases, and 9 bases lay in between. CDR3 DNA sequence: TGTGCCAGCAGTTACTCGATAATGCGTCAGCCCCAGCATTTT. It codes for CASSYSIMRQPQHF.

CDR3 in DNA: TGTGCCAGCAGCTCCGGACTAGCGGGGGGTTACCAAGAGACCCAGTACTTC. Translating it yields CASSSGLAGGYQETQYF. The chain joins TRBV7-2 to TRBJ2-5; TRBD2 aligns across 14 bases. Trimming cost V 4 bases and J 0 bases; bases outside gene matches: 4. CDR3 length: 17 residues. Germline-derived CDR1 and CDR2 are SGHTA and FQGNSA.

This clone was seen just once. The V gene is TRBV28, the J gene TRBJ2-3; 8 nucleotides align to TRBD2. V lost 5 bases to trimming and J lost 0 bases; unmatched junction nucleotides: 4. CDR1 MDHEN and CDR2 SYDVKM come from the germline V gene. The CDR3 loop spans 15 amino acids. Written as DNA, the CDR3 is TGTGCCAGCAGTATTTCTAGCGGGAGCACAGATACGCAGTATTTT. Its translation: CASSISSGSTDTQYF.

The genes are TRBV10-3 and TRBJ1-1; TRBD1 matches at 10 bases. CDR3 length equals 13 residues. Germline assignment: CDR1 ENHRY and CDR2 SYGVKD. Trimming removed 6 bases from V and 6 bases from J; junction bases left unmatched: 4. The CDR3 loop reads CAIRGTGDSEAFF. The CDR3 DNA follows: TGTGCCATCAGGGGGACAGGGGACTCTGAAGCTTTCTTT.

The genes are TRBV6-4 and TRBJ1-5; 10 bases agree with TRBD1. The V gene's germline CDR1 is MRHNA and CDR2 SNTAGT. J lost 6 bases, V lost 5 bases, and 7 bases had no gene match. CDR3 length: 15 amino acids. CDR3 in DNA: TGTGCCAGCAGTCCCGGGACAGGGGCCGGTCAGCCCCAGCATTTT. It encodes CASSPGTGAGQPQHF.

The chain has TRBV4-3 and TRBJ2-7, with 7 bases lining up with TRBD1. Germline lookup yields CDR1 LGHNA and CDR2 YSLEER. There are 19 residues in the CDR3. V gave up 0 bases and J gave up 3 bases; unmatched junction bases: 17. CDR3 loop: CASSQDGRGNPDRLYEQYF. The CDR3 DNA reads TGCGCCAGCAGCCAAGATGGCAGGGGGAACCCCGATAGACTCTACGAGCAGTACTTC.

The rearrangement uses TRBV23-1 and TRBJ1-5; D gene uncertain. TRBV23-1 is noted as an ORF with a role that remains uncertain. This CDR3 is 14 amino acids long. Trimming left V 10 bases short and J 0 bases short, with 13 bases between. The CDR3 spells CATPWPNSNQPQHF. CDR3 DNA sequence: TGCGCCACCCCATGGCCGAATAGCAATCAGCCCCAGCATTTT.

The V and J genes are TRBV3-1 (or the pseudogene TRBV3-2) and TRBJ1-2; tentatively, D is TRBD1 (6 bases). V was clipped by 1 base and J by 5 bases, with 11 bases between them. The germline V gene has CDR1 LGHDT and CDR2 YNNKEL (reference sequence). The CDR3 is made up of 14 amino acids. The CDR3 DNA sequence: TGTGCCAGCAGCCAAGGAGGGGGAGTTTATGGCTACACCTTC. It translates to CASSQGGGVYGYTF.

The chain's CDR3 is CASSSGQQETQYF. DNA of the CDR3: TGTGCCAGCAGTTCGGGACAGCAAGAGACCCAGTACTTC. This sequence joins TRBV27 and TRBJ2-5; TRBD1 matches 7 bases. The CDR3 has 13 amino acids. The V gene end was trimmed by 4 bases and the J gene end by 2 bases; junction bases not matched to a gene: 1. Germline V lookup: CDR1 MNHEY, CDR2 SMNVEV (reference sequence).